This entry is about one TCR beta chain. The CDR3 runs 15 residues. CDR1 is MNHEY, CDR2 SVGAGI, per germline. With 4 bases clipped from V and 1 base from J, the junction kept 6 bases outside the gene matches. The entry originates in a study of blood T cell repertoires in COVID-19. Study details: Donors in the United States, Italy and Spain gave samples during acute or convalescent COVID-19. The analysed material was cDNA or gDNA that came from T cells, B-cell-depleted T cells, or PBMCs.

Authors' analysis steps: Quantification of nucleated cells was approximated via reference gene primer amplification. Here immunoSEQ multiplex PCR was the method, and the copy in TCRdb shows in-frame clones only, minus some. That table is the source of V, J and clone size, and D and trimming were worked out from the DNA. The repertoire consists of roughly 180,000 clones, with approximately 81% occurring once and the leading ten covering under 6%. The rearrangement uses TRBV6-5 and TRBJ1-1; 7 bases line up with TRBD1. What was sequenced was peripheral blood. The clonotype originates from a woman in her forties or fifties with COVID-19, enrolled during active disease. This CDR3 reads CASSCSGQRNTEAFF. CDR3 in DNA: TGTGCCAGCAGTTGTTCGGGACAGAGGAACACTGAAGCTTTCTTT.